Listed below are T cell receptor beta chains from one sample, sequenced in a study of T cell clonotyping in hematopoietic cell transplantation. The assay was immunoSEQ multiplex PCR, and TCRdb's table has in-frame clones only and misses some. The sample has roughly 42,000 clones; about 93% are singletons. The sequencing sample was made of peripheral blood mononuclear cells. The receptors were gathered from a woman aged 45-65 years in good health. Some clones in this sample may be carry-over from other donors' samples. Both conserved end residues are part of each CDR3. D genes are given only for firm matches. Clone size is stated in some rows and not others, as once, few, many or a class when expanded.

D	size	V	J	DNA	CDR3
TRBD1	NA	TRBV19	TRBJ2-3	TGTGCCAGTAGTCCCCTGGACAGGGGCGCTTTTTTCACAGATACGCAGTATTTT	CASSPLDRGAFFTDTQYF
NA	NA	TRBV4-3	TRBJ1-2	TGCGCCAGCAGCCAGAGACGGTTTACCTATGGCTACACCTTC	CASSQRRFTYGYTF
TRBD1	NA	TRBV9	TRBJ1-3	TGTGCCAGCAGCTTTAGGGGGCTAGGAAACACCATATATTTT	CASSFRGLGNTIYF
NA	once	TRBV7-3	TRBJ1-1	TGTGCCAGCAGCTTAAGGGGATTTGGAACTGAAGCTTTCTTT	CASSLRGFGTEAFF
NA	NA	TRBV9	TRBJ1-4	TGTGCCAGCAGCGCCGGACCAAATGAAAAACTGTTTTTT	CASSAGPNEKLFF
TRBD2	NA	TRBV19	TRBJ2-1	TGTGCCAGTAGTATTGATTTCGGGGGGGCCAGCAATGAGCAGTTCTTC	CASSIDFGGASNEQFF
NA	NA	TRBV5-8	TRBJ1-1	TGTGCCAGCAGCTTGATGTGGGGGGCCGAAAACACTGAAGCTTTCTTT	CASSLMWGAENTEAFF
NA	NA	TRBV7-2	TRBJ2-7	TGTGCCAGCAGCTCGGGACTGAAGCCCTACGAGCAGTACTTC	CASSSGLKPYEQYF
NA	once	TRBV19	TRBJ2-7	TGTGCCAGTAGTATCAACAGGGAAACCTACGAGCAGTACTTC	CASSINRETYEQYF
TRBD1	NA	TRBV6-6	TRBJ1-3	TGTGCCAGCAGGGGGACAGGGACTGGAAACACCATATATTTT	CASRGTGTGNTIYF
NA	NA	TRBV13	TRBJ1-1	TGTGCCAGCAGCTTCACGAACACTGAAGCTTTCTTT	CASSFTNTEAFF
NA	NA	TRBV5-1	TRBJ2-5	TGCGCCAGCAATCCGGGGAGTCCAGAGACCCAGTACTTC	CASNPGSPETQYF
TRBD2	NA	TRBV7-2	TRBJ2-1	TGTGCCAGCAGCCCCCATGGGACTAGCGGGGGCGGGGGGGAGCAGTTCTTC	CASSPHGTSGGGGEQFF
TRBD2	NA	TRBV6-5	TRBJ2-4	TGTGCCAGCAGTTACGACGGGGGGGCCGATCAGTACTTC	CASSYDGGADQYF
NA	NA	TRBV25-1	TRBJ1-1	TGTGCCAGCAGTGAATATGCAAGGGTGGGTGCTTTCTTT	CASSEYARVGAFF
TRBD1	NA	TRBV7-2	TRBJ1-4	TGTGCCAGCAGCTTACCCCCGGGACAGGGGATTAGTGCAAAACTGTTTTTT	CASSLPPGQGISAKLFF
TRBD1	NA	TRBV29-1	TRBJ1-2	TGCAGCGGCGCCGGGACAGGGGAACGTGGCTACACCTTC	CSGAGTGERGYTF
NA	NA	TRBV7-2	TRBJ1-1	TGTGCCAGCAGCTTTGTCCAGGCTTTCTTT	CASSFVQAFF
NA	NA	TRBV19	TRBJ1-1	TGTGCCACCAAGTCCCCGGGTGGGGCTGAAGCTTTCTTT	CATKSPGGAEAFF
NA	NA	TRBV19	TRBJ2-2	TGTGCCAGCGCCAAATTAGGGAGGACCGGGGAGCTGTTTTTT	CASAKLGRTGELFF
TRBD1	NA	TRBV11-2	TRBJ1-6	TGTGCCAGCAGCCCGACAGGGGGAAGATCACCCCTCCACTTT	CASSPTGGRSPLHF
NA	NA	TRBV28	TRBJ1-1	TGTGCCAGCAGTCAGCCCCGACGGAACACTGAAGCTTTCTTT	CASSQPRRNTEAFF
TRBD1	NA	TRBV15	TRBJ1-1	TGTGCCACCAGCAGAGAGAACAGGGGGACTGAAGCTTTCTTT	CATSRENRGTEAFF
NA	NA	TRBV7-2	TRBJ1-6	TGTGCCAGCAGCTACGTTAGTAATTCACCCCTCCACTTT	CASSYVSNSPLHF
NA	NA	TRBV7-9	TRBJ1-2	TGTGCCAGCAGCTTACAGGGCGGTGGCTACACCTTC	CASSLQGGGYTF
NA	NA	TRBV7-2	TRBJ2-7	TGTGCCAGCAGCTTTTCCCAAGGGGCCATCAACTACGAGCAGTACTTC	CASSFSQGAINYEQYF
NA	NA	TRBV2	TRBJ2-2	TGTGCCAGCGGGGCAGAAGACACCGGGGAGCTGTTTTTT	CASGAEDTGELFF
TRBD2	NA	TRBV19	TRBJ2-1	TGTGCCAGTAGTCCCCAGCGGGGGGGCATGACCTACAATGAGCAGTTCTTC	CASSPQRGGMTYNEQFF
NA	NA	TRBV11-3	TRBJ1-1	TGTGCCAGCAGCTTAGACGGGGAAACTGAAGCTTTCTTT	CASSLDGETEAFF
TRBD1	NA	TRBV7-6	TRBJ1-4	TGTGCCAGCAGCCATAGCCAGGGACAGACCTTACCAACTAATGAAAAACTGTTTTTT	CASSHSQGQTLPTNEKLFF
NA	NA	TRBV29-1	TRBJ1-1	TGCAGCGTTGAACAAGGTGGGAACACTGAAGCTTTCTTT	CSVEQGGNTEAFF
TRBD1	NA	TRBV28	TRBJ1-2	TGTGCCAGCAGTTCCGGACAGGGGATGAACTATGGCTACACCTTC	CASSSGQGMNYGYTF
NA	NA	TRBV10-3	TRBJ2-5	TGTGCCATCAGTGAAGAGGGGACCCAGTACTTC	CAISEEGTQYF
NA	NA	TRBV27	TRBJ2-7	TGTGCCAGCAGGGCAGGCCTTTCACCCGATTTCTACGAGCAGTACTTC	CASRAGLSPDFYEQYF
NA	NA	TRBV30	TRBJ2-3	TGTGCCTGGGACAGCTACACAGATACGCAGTATTTT	CAWDSYTDTQYF
TRBD1	NA	TRBV4-1	TRBJ2-6	TGCGCCAGCAGCCAACCACTACAGGGGGCAAACGCCAACGTCCTGACTTTC	CASSQPLQGANANVLTF
NA	NA	TRBV9	TRBJ1-1	TGTGCCAGCAGCGTAGCTGGGGGAGGGTCGATCGACACTGAAGCTTTCTTT	CASSVAGGGSIDTEAFF
TRBD1	NA	TRBV6-6	TRBJ1-2	TGTGCCAGCAGTTACTCGATGGACAGGAAAGGCTACACCTTC	CASSYSMDRKGYTF
NA	NA	TRBV7-2	TRBJ2-3	TGTGCAGGAGGGGGCCTTCTAGCGAGAACAGATACGCAGTATTTT	CAGGGLLARTDTQYF
NA	NA	TRBV27	TRBJ2-3	TGTGCCAGCAGTCGGGGGGCGCTAACAGATACGCAGTATTTT	CASSRGALTDTQYF
TRBD2	NA	TRBV6-1	TRBJ2-5	TGTGCCAGCAGTGTCACGTATAGCGGGGATAAATGGGGGACCCAGTACTTC	CASSVTYSGDKWGTQYF
NA	NA	TRBV6-1	TRBJ2-2	TGTGCCAGCAGTAGGACGGGTTACACCGGGGAGCTGTTTTTT	CASSRTGYTGELFF
TRBD1	NA	TRBV30	TRBJ2-6	TGTGCCTGGAGAGGGGACAGGATTTCCTCTGGGGCCAACGTCCTGACTTTC	CAWRGDRISSGANVLTF
TRBD1	NA	TRBV19	TRBJ1-4	TGTGCCAGTAGCTCAGGGGGCCGAGGGCGTGAAAAACTGTTTTTT	CASSSGGRGREKLFF
TRBD2	once	TRBV11-1	TRBJ2-5	TGTGCCAGCAGCTTTAGCGGGGGGGTCAAAGAGACCCAGTACTTC	CASSFSGGVKETQYF
TRBD1	NA	TRBV7-8	TRBJ1-5	TGTGCCAGCAGCAGCCGGGCCAAGACAGGGGGAGGCGGCAATCAGCCCCAGCATTTT	CASSSRAKTGGGGNQPQHF
NA	NA	TRBV5-1	TRBJ2-7	TGCGCCAGCAGCTTGACGGAACCCTACGAGCAGTACTTC	CASSLTEPYEQYF
NA	NA	TRBV19	TRBJ2-3	TGTGCCAGTAGTATCCCTACAGATACGCAGTATTTT	CASSIPTDTQYF
NA	NA	TRBV7-9	TRBJ2-6	TGTGCCATCGGGATAGTGGGCAGGACGATCTCTGGGGCCAACGTCCTGACTTTC	CAIGIVGRTISGANVLTF
NA	NA	TRBV29-1	TRBJ1-4	TGCAGCGTTGAAGATCGCCGAAATGAAAAACTGTTTTTT	CSVEDRRNEKLFF
TRBD1	NA	TRBV10-3	TRBJ2-3	TGTGCCATCAGTGGGACAGGGGGCACAGATACGCAGTATTTT	CAISGTGGTDTQYF